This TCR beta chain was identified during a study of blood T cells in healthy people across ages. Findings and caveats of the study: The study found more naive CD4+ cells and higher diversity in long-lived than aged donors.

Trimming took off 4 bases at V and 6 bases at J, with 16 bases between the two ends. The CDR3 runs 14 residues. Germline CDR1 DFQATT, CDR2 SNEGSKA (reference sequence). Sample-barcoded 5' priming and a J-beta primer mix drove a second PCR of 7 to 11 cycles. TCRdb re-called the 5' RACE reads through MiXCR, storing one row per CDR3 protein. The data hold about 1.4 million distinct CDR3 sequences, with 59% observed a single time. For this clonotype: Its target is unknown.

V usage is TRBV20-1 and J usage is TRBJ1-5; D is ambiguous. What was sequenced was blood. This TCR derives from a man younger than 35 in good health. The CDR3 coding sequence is TGCAGTGCTACAAGACGTAACAGCGGTCAGCCCCAGCATTTT. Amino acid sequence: CSATRRNSGQPQHF.